The sequence of this T cell receptor beta chain was determined in a study of cytomegalovirus exposure and HLA in healthy donors. Looking at the study overall: The approximately 120 validation repertoires were produced on the same platform as the 700 or so repertoires of the first cohort. This was reported in a later analysis.

Whole-study results and caveats: Associated with cytomegalovirus, according to the listing, were about 160 TCR beta chains. In vitro checks showed that three CMV-associated chains really do target CMV antigens.

The germline V gene encodes CDR1 SEHNR and CDR2 FQNEAQ (reference sequence). This CDR3 contains 14 residues. TCRdb keeps only in-frame clones here, not all; method: immunoSEQ multiplex PCR. Among 55,000 to 70,000 clones listed, roughly nine tenths were seen once. A word on this clone: Its antigen is unknown.

The sequenced material came from PBMCs. The clonotype was recovered from a young man in good health and CMV-seronegative. This chain joins TRBV7-9 and TRBJ2-7, with 11 bases aligning to TRBD2. Written as DNA, the CDR3 is TGTACTAGCGGGAGAGGAGAGGGGTATTACGAGCAGTACTTC. It yields the protein CTSGRGEGYYEQYF.